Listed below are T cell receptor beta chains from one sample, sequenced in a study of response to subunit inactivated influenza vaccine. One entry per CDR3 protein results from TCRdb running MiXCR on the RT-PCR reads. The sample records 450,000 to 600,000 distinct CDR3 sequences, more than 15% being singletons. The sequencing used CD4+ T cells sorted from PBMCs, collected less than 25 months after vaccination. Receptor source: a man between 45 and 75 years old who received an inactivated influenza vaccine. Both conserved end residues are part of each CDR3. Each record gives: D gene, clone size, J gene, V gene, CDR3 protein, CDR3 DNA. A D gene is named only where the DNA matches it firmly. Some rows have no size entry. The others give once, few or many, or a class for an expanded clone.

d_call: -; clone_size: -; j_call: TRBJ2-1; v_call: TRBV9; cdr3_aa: CASSVQGTNEQFF; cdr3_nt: TGTGCCAGCAGCGTACAGGGAACAAATGAGCAGTTCTTC
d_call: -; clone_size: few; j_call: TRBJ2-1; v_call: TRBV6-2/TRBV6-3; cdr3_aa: CASSYLLAGNEQFF; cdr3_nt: TGTGCCAGCAGTTATCTTCTAGCTGGCAATGAGCAGTTCTTC
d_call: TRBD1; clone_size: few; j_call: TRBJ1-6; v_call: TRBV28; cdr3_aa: CASTTGQGVSPLHF; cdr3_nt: TGTGCCAGCACCACGGGACAGGGGGTATCACCCCTCCACTTT
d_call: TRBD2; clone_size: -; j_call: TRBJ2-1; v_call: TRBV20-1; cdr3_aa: CSAPRTRMAGEQFF; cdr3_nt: TGCAGTGCTCCGAGGACTAGAATGGCGGGTGAGCAGTTCTTC
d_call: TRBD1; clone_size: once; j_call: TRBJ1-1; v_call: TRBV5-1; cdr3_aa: CASSWGTGLNTEAFF; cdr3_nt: TGCGCCAGCAGCTGGGGGACAGGGCTGAACACTGAAGCTTTCTTT
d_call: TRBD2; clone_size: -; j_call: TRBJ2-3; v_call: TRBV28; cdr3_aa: CASSSYSGSGTDTQYF; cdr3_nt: TGTGCCAGCAGTTCCTATAGCGGGAGTGGGACAGATACGCAGTATTTT
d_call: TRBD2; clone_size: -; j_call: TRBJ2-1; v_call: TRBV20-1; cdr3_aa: CSARPYPRPGRSINEQFF; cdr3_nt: TGCAGTGCTAGACCCTACCCCCGGCCCGGGAGGAGCATCAATGAGCAGTTCTTC
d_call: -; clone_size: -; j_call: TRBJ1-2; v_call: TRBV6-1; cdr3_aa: CASSRGGAAKNYGYTF; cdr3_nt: TGTGCCAGCAGTAGGGGAGGGGCCGCCAAGAACTATGGCTACACCTTC
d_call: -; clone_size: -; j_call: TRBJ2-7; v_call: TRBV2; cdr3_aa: CASSVERTYEQYF; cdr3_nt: TGTGCCAGCAGTGTCGAGCGAACCTACGAGCAGTACTTC
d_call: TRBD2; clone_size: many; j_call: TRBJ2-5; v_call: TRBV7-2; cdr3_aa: CASSSGLVSETQYF; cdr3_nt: TGTGCCAGCAGCTCTGGACTAGTCTCAGAGACCCAGTACTTC
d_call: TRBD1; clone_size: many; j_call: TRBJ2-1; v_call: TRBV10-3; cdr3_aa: CATTRDRVLNEQFF; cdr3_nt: TGTGCCACCACCAGGGACAGGGTTCTCAATGAGCAGTTCTTC
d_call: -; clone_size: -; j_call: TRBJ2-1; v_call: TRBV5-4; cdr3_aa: CASSLAVQDEQFF; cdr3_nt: TGTGCCAGCAGCTTGGCTGTTCAAGATGAGCAGTTCTTC
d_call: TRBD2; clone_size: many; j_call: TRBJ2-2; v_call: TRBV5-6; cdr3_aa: CASREGLAGLTGELFF; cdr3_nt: TGTGCCAGCAGAGAGGGACTAGCGGGGTTAACCGGGGAGCTGTTTTTT
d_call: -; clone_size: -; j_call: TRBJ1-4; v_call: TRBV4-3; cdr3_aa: CASSLHGRGLNEKLFF; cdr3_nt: TGCGCCAGCAGCCTTCACGGGCGGGGGCTTAATGAAAAACTGTTTTTT
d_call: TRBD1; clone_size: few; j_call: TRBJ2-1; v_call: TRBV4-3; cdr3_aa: CASSQDPWTGGQFF; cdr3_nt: TGCGCCAGCAGCCAAGATCCTTGGACAGGGGGACAGTTCTTC
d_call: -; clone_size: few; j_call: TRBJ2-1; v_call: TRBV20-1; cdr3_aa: CSARDQRTLDEQFF; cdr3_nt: TGCAGTGCTAGGGACCAGCGAACGTTGGATGAGCAGTTCTTC
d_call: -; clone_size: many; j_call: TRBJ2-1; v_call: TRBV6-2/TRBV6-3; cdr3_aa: CASSPTAGRGQFF; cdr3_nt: TGTGCCAGCAGTCCCACGGCTGGACGTGGGCAGTTCTTC
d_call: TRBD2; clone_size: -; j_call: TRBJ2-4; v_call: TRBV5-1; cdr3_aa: CASSLDLRDYGDIQYF; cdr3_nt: TGCGCCAGCAGCTTGGATCTCCGGGACTATGGGGACATTCAGTACTTC
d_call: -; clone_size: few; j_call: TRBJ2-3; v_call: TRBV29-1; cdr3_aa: CSVDRQSTDTQYF; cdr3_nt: TGCAGCGTAGACAGGCAGAGCACAGATACGCAGTATTTT
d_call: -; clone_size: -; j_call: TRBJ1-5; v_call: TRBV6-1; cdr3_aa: CASTPSTQPQHF; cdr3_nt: TGTGCCAGCACCCCGTCAACTCAGCCCCAGCATTTT
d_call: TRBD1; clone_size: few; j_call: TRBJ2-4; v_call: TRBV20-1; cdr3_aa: CSASVTGENIQYF; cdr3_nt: TGCAGTGCTAGCGTGACAGGGGAAAACATTCAGTACTTC
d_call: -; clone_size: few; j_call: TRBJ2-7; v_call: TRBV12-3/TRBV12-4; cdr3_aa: CASKPMGGLQVEQYF; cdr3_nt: TGTGCCAGCAAACCGATGGGCGGGTTACAGGTGGAGCAGTACTTC